The entry below describes one TCR beta chain. What this receptor recognizes is not known. Base-call qualities are not available, and no considerably larger clone is one nucleotide away. The data are from a study of beta chain features in type 1 diabetes (dated by TCRdb to 2016 to 2018). Notes on the research overall: Mean age, gender distribution, total cell number and subset yield did not differ between patients and healthy donors. A total of roughly 100 million sorted cells were examined across all samples, and RNA yield correlated strongly with the number of cells per subset. The study compared the TCRB repertoires of sorted circulating CD4+ T cell subsets in recently diagnosed type 1 diabetes patients with those in matched healthy donors. Naive and central memory subsets were obtained from all 30 or so donors, but regulatory and stem cell-like memory subsets were isolated from only 8 patients and 8 healthy donors. What the study reported, not specific to this receptor: A moderate but significant shortening of TCRB CDR3 length was observed in type 1 diabetes patients in all four CD4+ subsets. PCR might favor shorter templates, but patient and control samples were amplified and corrected together, so any skew would affect both groups equally. Naive, central memory and regulatory TCRB repertoires appeared more similar among patients than among healthy donors. Because cDNA was sequenced instead of genomic DNA, highly expressing activated cells could be over-represented, though the groups showed no difference in activation or CD3 levels. Because the HLA sub-analyses included only small numbers of individuals, any influence of HLA type on TCRB rearrangement was left unresolved. Patients with type 1 diabetes made fewer insertions and deleted more nucleotides at VDJ recombination sites, implying thymic rearrangement abnormalities.

Each donor gave one peripheral blood draw, roughly 120 mL on average, collected into heparinised tubes. Naive, central memory, regulatory and stem cell-like memory CD4+ T cells were sorted on a BD FACSAria II using a panel including CD45RO, CCR7, CD25, CD127, CD95 and CD27. All sorted populations exceeded 95% purity. PBMCs were isolated immediately by Lymphoprep density gradient centrifugation and stained directly without culture. So that batch effects would be minimized, each experiment stained and sorted samples in pairs, pairing one healthy donor with one patient. The High Capacity cDNA Reverse Transcription Kit was used to reverse transcribe all of the isolated RNA, meaning that expressed TCRB transcripts were what got sequenced. Deep immunoSEQ sequencing was performed on naive, central memory and regulatory T cell samples, with an average of around 3.4 million total reads per sample. After sorted cells were lysed in RLT buffer, RNA was extracted with DNase-treated RNeasy Micro or Mini kits, with the choice depending on cell number. Each cell subset was processed on its own to prevent cross-contamination, while patient and healthy donor samples were processed together. Using the immunoSEQ multiplex PCR, TCRB sequences were amplified from cDNA into 87-bp fragments spanning the CDR3 region. Amplicons were sequenced on the Illumina HiSeq platform. Regarding the original processing steps: PCR bias was corrected computationally using synthetic template baselines, and reads within Hamming distance 2 were collapsed, with unmergeable singletons discarded. Reads were aligned against IMGT so that V, D and J genes, CDR3 length and insertions or deletions at six rearrangement sites could be assigned. Within each subset, clonotype counts were normalized to the number of sorted cells before true diversity and Gini coefficients were calculated with the tcR R package. The overlap coefficient, calculated on TCRB nucleotide sequences, was used to quantify repertoire sharing. Out-of-frame TCRB sequences from naive cells were analyzed as a proxy for the pre-selection repertoire. In TCRdb, the immuneACCESS table is reduced to in-frame sequences with V and J assigned. These tables do not hold every clone; where another copy was compared, an unresolved V gene accounts for under half, and the others remain unexplained. V, J and clone size reflect that table, while D and trimming were determined from the DNA. A total of 300,000 to 400,000 clones appear in this sample, around 10% of them only once. Approximately 0.016% of the sample belongs to the ten largest clones.

The sequence was obtained from a woman aged 25 to 39 in good health. The sequenced sample was naive CD4+ T cells from blood. The cell subset or site label corresponds to: true naive CD4+ T cells.

The DNA reads as follows: TGTGCCATCAGTCGACAGGGTAGCACAGATACGCAGTATTTT. Translated, this is CAISRQGSTDTQYF. The V and J segments used are TRBV10-3 and TRBJ2-3, with 7 middle bases fitting TRBD1. CDR1 is given as ENHRY and CDR2 as SYGVKD, both from the germline V gene. V has 5 bases trimmed and J has 0 bases trimmed; junction bases matching no gene number 2. Counted from cysteine to phenylalanine, this CDR3 has 14 amino acids. Only CDR3 DNA remains: 42 bases, in frame from the first base.